A single sample is the source of the 18 T cell receptor beta chains below, sequenced in a study of T cell responses to AZD1222 COVID-19 vaccine. The table came from immunoSEQ multiplex PCR; TCRdb's copy has only in-frame clones and leaves some out. Of fewer than 120,000 clones detected, approximately 85% appear once; the ten largest clones hold approximately 4.6%. The sample here was peripheral blood, taken on day 0 of AZD1222 vaccination. These receptors all stem from an adult in good health.

This clone was counted a single time. The gene calls are TRBV2 and TRBJ1-2, with TRBD1 matching 7 bases. Trimming cost V 7 bases and J 7 bases; bases outside gene matches: 9. The V gene's germline CDR1 is SNHLY and CDR2 FYNNEI. The CDR3 has 13 residues. The chain's CDR3 is CASIRQGIGGYTF. As DNA, the CDR3 is TGTGCCAGCATCCGACAGGGTATAGGTGGCTACACCTTC.

J is TRBJ2-1 and V is TRBV7-6; 9 bases fit TRBD2. V lost 5 bases and J lost 7; bases outside the gene matches: 9. The germline V gene has CDR1 SGHVS and CDR2 FNYEAQ. The length of the CDR3 is 15 residues. The CDR3 is CASSDSGSVGNEQFF. CDR3 DNA sequence: TGTGCCAGCAGCGATAGCGGGAGTGTGGGGAATGAGCAGTTCTTC.

This clone has just a few counts. The chain carries TRBV5-1 and TRBJ2-7; 8 bases agree with TRBD1. The germline V gene encodes CDR1 SGHRS and CDR2 YFSETQ. V dropped 4 bases and J dropped 2; count of bases not matched to a gene: 11. The CDR3 runs 16 residues. CDR3 in DNA: TGCGCCAGCAGCCTCTTGACAGGGGATATCACCTACGAGCAGTACTTC. This codes for CASSLLTGDITYEQYF.

The chain uses TRBV19 and TRBJ2-2; TRBD2 aligns across 7 bases. Germline CDR1 and CDR2: LNHDA and SQIVND (reference sequence). V dropped 10 bases and J dropped 0; count of bases not matched to a gene: 8. The CDR3 totals 15 residues. DNA of the CDR3: TGTGCCACGACGCGGCTAGCGGCGAACACCGGGGAGCTGTTTTTT. As protein: CATTRLAANTGELFF. Complete variable domain (other parts from reference TRBV19 and TRBJ2-2): DGGITQSPKYLFRKEGQNVTLSCEQNLNHDAMYWYRQDPGQGLRLIYYSQIVNDFQKGDIAEGYSVSREKKESFPLTVTSAQKNPTAFYLCATTRLAANTGELFFGEGSRLTVL.

The chain employs TRBV4-1 and TRBJ1-5; no reliable D call. The length of the CDR3 is 19 residues. V was pared by 1 base and J by 0 bases, with 19 bases between. CDR1 is MGHRA and CDR2 is YSYEKL in the germline V gene. For the CDR3, the DNA is TGCGCCAGCAGCCAAGCGCCGGGAGCCGGGTTTAATAGCAATCAGCCCCAGCATTTT. This gives the protein CASSQAPGAGFNSNQPQHF.

CDR3: CASSEALVSTDTQYF. The CDR3 DNA reads as TGTGCCAGCAGTGAAGCGCTGGTTAGCACAGATACGCAGTATTTT. This chain links TRBV2 with TRBJ2-3; D not certain. The CDR3 runs to 15 residues. V was shortened by 0 bases and J by 0 bases, with 7 bases between the two germline ends. Germline V gene lookup returns CDR1 SNHLY and CDR2 FYNNEI.

About this clone itself: The sample contains more than one DNA sequence encoding this CDR3. The chain couples TRBV18 to TRBJ1-4, with TRBD1 identical over 7 bases. From germline, CDR1 is KGHSH and CDR2 LQKENI. This CDR3 comprises 14 residues. V shed 3 bases, J shed 2 bases, and the junction held 0 bases outside the gene matches. The CDR3 protein is CASSPGQTNEKLFF. In nucleotides, the CDR3 is TGTGCCAGCTCACCGGGACAGACTAATGAAAAACTGTTTTTT.

This clone was found a few times. The rearrangement uses TRBV28 and TRBJ1-5, with TRBD1 as a possible D gene (6 bases). Per germline, CDR1 MDHEN and CDR2 SYDVKM. V lost 8 bases and J lost 4, with 15 bases in between. The CDR3 runs 14 residues. DNA for the CDR3: TGTGCCAGCCGTACTTCGGGGGCGAATCAGCCCCAGCATTTT. This gives the protein CASRTSGANQPQHF. Together with reference TRBV28 and TRBJ1-5, the CDR3 gives the full variable domain: DVKVTQSSRYLVKRTGEKVFLECVQDMDHENMFWYRQDPGLGLRLIYFSYDVKMKEKGDIPEGYSVSREKKERFSLILESASTNQTSMYLCASRTSGANQPQHFGDGTRLSIL.

V is TRBV9 and J is TRBJ2-1; the match to TRBD2 covers 7 bases. Germline V gene sequence: CDR1 SGDLS, CDR2 YYNGEE. Losses at the gene ends were 0 bases for V and 1 base for J; bases not matched to a gene: 1. The CDR3 covers 15 residues. The CDR3 bases are TGTGCCAGCAGCGTAGGTAGCGGGTCCTACAATGAGCAGTTCTTC. Translation gives CASSVGSGSYNEQFF.

This sequence joins TRBV2 and TRBJ2-7, with 8 bases that match TRBD2. Germline V CDR1 and CDR2: SNHLY, FYNNEI. The CDR3 has 14 amino acids. J gave up 6 bases and V 8 bases, and 12 bases lay outside the gene matches. The CDR3 spells CASGGLVQSSEQYF. CDR3 nucleotides: TGTGCCAGCGGGGGACTAGTGCAATCGAGCGAGCAGTACTTC. Full variable domain (missing parts from reference TRBV2 and TRBJ2-7): EPEVTQTPSHQVTQMGQEVILRCVPISNHLYFYWYRQILGQKVEFLVSFYNNEISEKSEIFDDQFSVERPDGSNFTLKIRSTKLEDSAMYFCASGGLVQSSEQYFGPGTRLTVT.

The chain employs TRBV19 and TRBJ2-7, with 9 bases lining up with TRBD2. Germline V gives CDR1 LNHDA, CDR2 SQIVND (reference sequence). The CDR3 has 18 amino acids. V trimming: 9 bases; J trimming: 1 base; junction bases outside the gene matches: 19. This CDR3 reads CARSPGRVEREVSYEQYF. The CDR3 region has the DNA TGTGCCAGATCCCCCGGGAGGGTGGAGCGGGAGGTGTCCTACGAGCAGTACTTC.

The chain carries TRBV5-1 and TRBJ2-1, with D perhaps TRBD1 or TRBD2 (5 bases each). Trimming removed 4 bases from V and 6 bases from J, with 14 bases in between. Germline V gene data show CDR1 as SGHRS and CDR2 as YFSETQ. The CDR3 is made up of 14 amino acids. CDR3 DNA: TGCGCCAGCAGCCCTCTTAATGGGGGCAATGAGCAGTTCTTC. It is translated as CASSPLNGGNEQFF.

This clone occurred once. This sample includes further DNA sequences coding for the same CDR3. CDR3 region: CASSPEGGNYGYTF. CDR3 DNA sequence: TGTGCCAGCAGTCCCGAAGGGGGGAACTATGGCTACACCTTC. The rearrangement links TRBV6-5 to TRBJ1-2; D is possibly TRBD1 (6 bases). This CDR3 spans 14 amino acids. CDR1 and CDR2 from the germline V gene are MNHEY and SVGAGI. V was pared by 5 bases and J by 2 bases, with 12 bases between.

The CDR3 DNA reads as TGCGCCAGCAGTGTTACCACCTGGGCAACTAATGAAAAACTGTTTTTT. Translation: CASSVTTWATNEKLFF. V is TRBV10-2 and J is TRBJ1-4; D unresolved. Germline V gene lookup returns CDR1 WSHSY and CDR2 SAAADI. The CDR3 is 16 amino acids. Trimming took off 4 bases at V and 0 bases at J, with 12 bases between the two ends.

V and J are TRBV6-4 and TRBJ2-3; possible D gene TRBD2, 5 bases. The CDR3 runs 12 residues. Trimming cost V 7 bases and J 5 bases, with 10 bases left between them. Germline-derived CDR1 and CDR2 are MRHNA and SNTAGT. CDR3 loop: CASNSEGDTQYF. CDR3 sequence (DNA): TGTGCCAGCAACAGCGAGGGAGATACGCAGTATTTT.

The chain combines TRBV5-1 with TRBJ2-1; D remains ambiguous. Germline V CDR1 and CDR2: SGHRS, YFSETQ. The CDR3 is 15 amino acids. Trimming stripped 2 bases from V and 0 bases from J, with 9 bases between. The CDR3, as DNA: TGCGCCAGCAGCTTCCGAGAGAGCTCCTACAATGAGCAGTTCTTC. It specifies CASSFRESSYNEQFF.

The chain carries TRBV15 and TRBJ1-5; TRBD1 matches at 10 bases. The junction had 3 bases not matched to a gene; V was cut back by 4 bases and J by 6 bases. CDR3 length: 14 amino acids. From germline, CDR1 is LNHNV and CDR2 YYDKDF (reference sequence). DNA for the CDR3: TGTGCCACCAGCACTGACAGGGGGCTTCAGCCCCAGCATTTT. Amino acid sequence: CATSTDRGLQPQHF.

This clone was observed a single time. The chain has TRBV7-2 and TRBJ1-2, with 9 bases lining up with TRBD1. CDR1 and CDR2 from the germline V gene are SGHTA and FQGNSA. V lost 5 bases, J lost 4 bases, and 8 bases stayed unmatched. The CDR3 totals 15 residues. This chain's CDR3 is CASSPTGTGTYGYTF. CDR3 nucleotide sequence: TGTGCCAGCAGCCCTACCGGGACAGGGACCTATGGCTACACCTTC.